This entry describes one T cell receptor beta chain. The assay was immunoSEQ multiplex PCR, and TCRdb's table has in-frame clones only and misses some. The table records approximately 41,000 clones, 90% of them present only once. The sample comes from a study of T cell changes during pregnancy in multiple sclerosis. The input for sequencing was CD8+ T cells from peripheral blood mononuclear cells, taken in the first trimester of pregnancy. The TCR sequence derives from a female donor with multiple sclerosis, enrolled in a pregnancy study.

The CDR3 loop is CASSVEGSGSYEQYF. In DNA, the CDR3 is TGTGCCAGCAGCGTAGAGGGTAGCGGTTCCTACGAGCAGTACTTC. V and J are TRBV9 and TRBJ2-7; TRBD2 is a possible D gene (6 bases). Trimming took 0 bases from V and 1 from J, leaving 11 bases between them. The germline gives CDR1 SGDLS, CDR2 YYNGEE. The CDR3 sequence is 15 residues long.